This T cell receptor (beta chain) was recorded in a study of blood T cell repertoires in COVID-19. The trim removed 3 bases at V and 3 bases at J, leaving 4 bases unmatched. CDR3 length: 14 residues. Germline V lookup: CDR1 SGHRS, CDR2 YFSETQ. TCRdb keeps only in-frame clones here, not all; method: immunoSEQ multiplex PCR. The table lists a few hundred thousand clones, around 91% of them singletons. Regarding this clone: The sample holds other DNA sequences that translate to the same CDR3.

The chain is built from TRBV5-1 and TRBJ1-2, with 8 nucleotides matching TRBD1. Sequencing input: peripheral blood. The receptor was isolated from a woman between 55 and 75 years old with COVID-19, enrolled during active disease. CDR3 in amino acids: CASSSTGGDYGYTF. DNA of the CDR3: TGCGCCAGCAGCTCAACAGGGGGTGACTATGGCTACACCTTC.